The entry that follows covers one T cell receptor beta chain sequence. The clone's antigen remains unknown. Base qualities are not provided; no much larger clone lies one nucleotide away. To prepare the library, PCR was applied. Instrument on record: Illumina MiSeq. TCRdb took the public reads, trimmed them with fastp at Q25, ran MiXCR for clone calling and kept in-frame beta chains. Identical CDR3 protein sequences are pooled into one entry, listed with their most common genes and DNA. This sample gives fewer than 20,000 distinct CDR3 sequences in total; around 30% of them show up just once. Roughly 1.7% of the sample goes to the ten largest clones. Inclusive of the bounding cysteine and phenylalanine, the CDR3 is 14 residues long. The kept DNA is CDR3 alone, 42 bases in frame from the first base. From a lookup of the germline V gene, CDR1 and CDR2 are SGHRS and YFSETQ. Trimming costs V 5 bases and J 5 bases, and their ends lie 17 bases apart.

This sample was included in a study of regulatory and conventional T cells in breast cancer (dated by TCRdb to between 2015 and 2017). The sample was conventional T cells from blood. The V gene is TRBV5-1 and the J gene is TRBJ2-7, with a tentative D gene TRBD2 over 6 matching bases. The sequence derives from a female donor in good health. The nucleotide sequence is TGCGCCAGCAGGGAACGGGGGAGCTACGACGAGCAGTACTTC. Translated, this gives CASRERGSYDEQYF.